The 16 T cell receptor beta chains in this list originate from one sample, sequenced in a study of early T cells in non-severe SARS-CoV-2 infection. From the 5' RACE reads, TCRdb called clonotypes with MiXCR, one entry per CDR3 protein. The sample lists 60,000 or so distinct CDR3 sequences, 10% to 15% occurring once. Material for sequencing was whole blood. The source of these receptors is an adult who was a healthcare worker with PCR-confirmed SARS-CoV-2 infection or an uninfected control (not recorded which).

V usage is TRBV5-6 and J usage is TRBJ2-2; D remains ambiguous. Looked up from germline, CDR1 is SGHDT and CDR2 is YYEEEE. Trimming cost V 4 bases and J 5 bases, with 12 bases left between them. The CDR3 has 14 residues. CDR3 DNA sequence: TGTGCCAGCAGCATAGGGCACAAGACCGGGGAGCTGTTTTTT. Its protein product is CASSIGHKTGELFF.

The chain links TRBV5-5 to TRBJ1-6; D gene unclear. The CDR3 consists of 16 residues. Trimming took off 2 bases at V and 0 bases at J, with 9 bases between the two ends. CDR1 SGHKS and CDR2 YYEKEE come from the germline V gene (reference sequence). This CDR3 reads CASSFFMNSYNSPLHF. The CDR3 DNA reads TGTGCCAGCAGCTTTTTTATGAACTCCTATAATTCACCCCTCCACTTT.

The rearrangement uses TRBV9 and TRBJ1-1; no reliable D call. Germline CDR1 reads SGDLS; CDR2 reads YYNGEE. This CDR3 has 14 residues. V dropped 0 bases and J dropped 0 bases, with 6 bases sitting between them. The CDR3: CASSVAGMNTEAFF. The CDR3 DNA reads as TGTGCCAGCAGCGTAGCTGGCATGAACACTGAAGCTTTCTTT.

The V gene is TRBV2, the J gene TRBJ2-3; D uncertain. The V end lost 6 bases, the J end lost 0 bases, and 10 bases lay between the germline ends. The CDR3 contains 14 residues. Germline-derived CDR1 and CDR2 are SNHLY and FYNNEI. The CDR3, as DNA: TGTGCCAGCAGCCCGCCCTCTAGCACAGATACGCAGTATTTT. It specifies CASSPPSSTDTQYF.

About this clonotype itself: A much larger clonotype is one base distant, so this may be a read error. The chain is built from TRBV7-9 and TRBJ2-5; D possibly corresponds to TRBD2 (6 bases). The CDR3 runs to 18 residues. CDR1 SEHNR and CDR2 FQNEAQ come from the germline V gene (reference sequence). The CDR3 loop is CPSSLRSGEDPIGETQYF. The CDR3 coding sequence is TGTCCCAGCAGCTTAAGGTCGGGGGAGGACCCCATTGGAGAGACCCAGTACTTC.

This clonotype occurred a few times. The chain couples TRBV30 to TRBJ2-6; D not certain. This CDR3 region has 13 residues. Germline CDR1 is GTSNPN and CDR2 is SVGIG (reference sequence). Trimming pared 7 bases from V and 0 bases from J, leaving 7 bases between. The CDR3 protein is CASQSSGANVLTF. CDR3 sequence (DNA): TGTGCCTCCCAGAGCTCTGGGGCCAACGTCCTGACTTTC.

This clonotype was picked up a small number of times. This rearrangement joins TRBV6-5 to TRBJ1-1; D gene ambiguous. V lost 6 bases, J lost 3 bases, and 20 bases lay in between. CDR3 length: 16 residues. Germline V gene sequence: CDR1 MNHEY, CDR2 SVGAGI. In DNA, the CDR3 is TGTGCCAGCAGCCGTGGACGGAGCACCGGGTACACTGAAGCTTTCTTT. It translates to CASSRGRSTGYTEAFF.

This clonotype has just a few counts. The DNA for the CDR3 is TGTGCCAGCATCGCTACCGGTCACACCACCTACGAGCAGTACTTC. This gives the protein CASIATGHTTYEQYF. This sequence joins TRBV28 and TRBJ2-7; no reliable D call. Germline V lookup: CDR1 MDHEN, CDR2 SYDVKM. The CDR3 consists of 15 residues. With 7 bases removed from V and 2 bases from J, the gap between germline ends came to 18 bases.

This clonotype has just a few counts. The chain joins TRBV28 to TRBJ1-1; no clear D. CDR3 size: 12 residues. Trimming took off 7 bases at V and 0 bases at J, with 6 bases between the two ends. The germline CDR1 and CDR2 sequences are MDHEN and SYDVKM. CDR3 sequence (DNA): TGTGCCAGCAAATCCCTGAACACTGAAGCTTTCTTT. Translated: CASKSLNTEAFF.

The gene calls are TRBV13 and TRBJ2-4, with D tentatively TRBD2 (6 bases). CDR1 and CDR2 from the germline V gene are PRHDT and FYEKMQ (reference sequence). The CDR3 extends over 17 amino acids. V lost 4 bases and J 1 base, leaving 17 bases between the germline ends. As DNA, the CDR3 is TGTGCCAGCAGCTCCCGTGGAGGGGAGTCTGCCAAAAACATTCAGTACTTC. It is translated as CASSSRGGESAKNIQYF.

The gene calls are TRBV12-3 or TRBV12-4 and TRBJ1-2; 7 bases align to TRBD1. This CDR3 region has 13 residues. Losses at the gene ends were 5 bases for V and 5 bases for J; bases not matched to a gene: 5. CDR3: CASSQDRIYGYTF. The CDR3 nucleotides are TGTGCCAGCAGTCAGGACAGGATATATGGCTACACCTTC.

In this sample, this clonotype turned up many times. V is TRBV5-5 and J is TRBJ2-1; 9 nucleotides line up with TRBD2. This CDR3 is built from 14 residues. Germline values: CDR1 SGHKS, CDR2 YYEKEE (reference sequence). V dropped 6 bases and J dropped 4; count of bases not matched to a gene: 5. The CDR3 coding sequence is TGTGCCAGCAAGAGGACTAGCGCTTACAATGAGCAGTTCTTC. It codes for CASKRTSAYNEQFF.

The chain links TRBV29-1 to TRBJ1-2; tentatively, D is TRBD1 (6 bases). This CDR3 contains 13 residues. Trimming removed 6 bases from V and 0 bases from J, with 11 bases in between. The germline V gene encodes CDR1 SQVTM and CDR2 ANQGSEA. CDR3 in DNA: TGCAGCGTGTTGGACAGATCTAACTATGGCTACACCTTC. It translates to CSVLDRSNYGYTF.

The rearrangement joins TRBV9 to TRBJ1-2; 7 positions match TRBD1. The CDR3 is 14 residues long. Germline loops: CDR1 SGDLS, CDR2 YYNGEE. The junction had 19 bases not matched to a gene; V was cut back by 6 bases and J by 14 bases. The CDR3 nucleotides read TGTGCCAGCACTAAAGGGGGCAGTGAGGAATCTCGGACCTTC. Translating gives CASTKGGSEESRTF.

Here the CDR3 DNA reads TGTGCCAGCAGAGGGTTCTATGGCTACACCTTC. Encoded protein: CASRGFYGYTF. The gene calls are TRBV25-1 and TRBJ1-2, with D uncertain. V dropped 6 bases and J dropped 4 bases, with 6 bases sitting between them. Germline CDR1 MGHDK, CDR2 SYGVNS. This CDR3 contains 11 residues.

This clonotype has at least ten counts. The chain is built from TRBV2 and TRBJ2-2; weak D call: TRBD2 (5 bases). Trimming left V 1 base short and J 4 bases short, with 16 bases between. Per germline, CDR1 SNHLY and CDR2 FYNNEI. CDR3 length equals 17 residues. The CDR3 region is CASSEGLARRGTGELFF. The CDR3 coding sequence is TGTGCCAGCAGTGAAGGATTGGCCCGCCGGGGCACCGGGGAGCTGTTTTTT.